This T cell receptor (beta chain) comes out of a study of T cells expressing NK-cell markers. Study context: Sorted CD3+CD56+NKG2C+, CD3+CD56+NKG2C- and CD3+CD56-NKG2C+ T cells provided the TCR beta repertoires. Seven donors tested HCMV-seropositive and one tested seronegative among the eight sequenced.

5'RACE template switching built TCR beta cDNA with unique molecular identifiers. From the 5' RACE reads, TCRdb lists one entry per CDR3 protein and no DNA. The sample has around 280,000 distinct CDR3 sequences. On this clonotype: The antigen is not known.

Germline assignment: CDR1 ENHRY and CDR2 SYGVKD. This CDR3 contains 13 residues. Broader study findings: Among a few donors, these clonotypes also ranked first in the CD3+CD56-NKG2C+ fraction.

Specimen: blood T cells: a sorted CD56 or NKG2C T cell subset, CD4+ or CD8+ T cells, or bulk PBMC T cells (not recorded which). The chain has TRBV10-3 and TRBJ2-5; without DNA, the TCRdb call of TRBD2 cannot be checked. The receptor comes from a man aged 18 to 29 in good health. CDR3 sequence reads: CAIKDTSGETQYF.